Listed below are T cell receptor beta chains from one sample, sequenced in a study of PD-L1 blockade in urothelial cancer. The method was immunoSEQ multiplex PCR; TCRdb's version includes in-frame clones alone and lacks a portion of them. The table shows 38,000 or so clones, with over 65% occurring only once. Sequencing was performed on PBMCs, taken around atezolizumab (anti-PD-L1) treatment. The source of these receptors is a man between 35 and 55 years old with urothelial cancer. Each CDR3 is given with its conserved first and last residue. D genes are given only for firm matches. Size is omitted from some rows. Given values are once, few, many or a class for expanded clones.

>.|once|TRBV28|TRBJ2-1
CASRTVRKQGPLYNEQFF
TGTGCCAGCAGGACAGTGAGGAAACAGGGCCCTCTTTACAATGAGCAGTTCTTC
>TRBD1|.|TRBV6-5|TRBJ1-2
CASSYSGQNSNYGYTF
TGTGCCAGCAGTTACTCGGGACAGAACTCTAACTATGGCTACACCTTC
>.|.|TRBV5-6|TRBJ2-1
CASSLEEHEQFF
TGTGCCAGCAGCTTGGAGGAGCATGAGCAGTTCTTC
>.|medium-sized|TRBV29-1|TRBJ1-1
CSARVAGNTEAFF
TGCAGCGCGCGGGTGGCGGGGAACACTGAAGCTTTCTTT
>TRBD1|.|TRBV30|TRBJ2-3
CAWSVPRGQADTQYF
TGTGCCTGGAGTGTCCCCAGGGGGCAAGCAGATACGCAGTATTTT
>.|.|TRBV6-5|TRBJ1-1
CASSSRQGVTEAFF
TGTGCCAGCAGTTCGCGGCAGGGCGTAACTGAAGCTTTCTTT
>TRBD2|.|TRBV28|TRBJ2-2
CASSLTSGAGELFF
TGTGCCAGCAGTTTAACTAGCGGGGCCGGGGAGCTGTTTTTT
>TRBD1|once|TRBV28|TRBJ1-2
CASSFLGGADGYTF
TGTGCCAGCAGTTTTTTAGGGGGCGCGGATGGCTACACCTTC
>.|.|TRBV2|TRBJ1-5
CASAPGNQPQHF
TGTGCCAGCGCCCCAGGGAATCAGCCCCAGCATTTT
>.|.|TRBV6-1|TRBJ2-3
CASSESGVYTQYF
TGTGCCAGCAGTGAATCCGGGGTGTATACGCAGTATTTT
>.|.|TRBV28|TRBJ1-5
CASRYWGLQNQPQHF
TGTGCCAGCAGATACTGGGGGCTTCAGAATCAGCCCCAGCATTTT
>.|.|TRBV28|TRBJ2-7
CASSLQQGVREQYF
TGTGCCAGCAGTTTACAGCAGGGTGTAAGGGAGCAGTACTTC
>.|.|TRBV6-1|TRBJ1-1
CASSEGRGGITEAFF
TGTGCCAGCAGTGAAGGTCGGGGAGGGATCACTGAAGCTTTCTTT
>.|.|TRBV6-5|TRBJ1-2
CASVDPTEGYTF
TGTGCCAGTGTAGACCCGACGGAGGGCTACACCTTC
>TRBD1|once|TRBV9|TRBJ2-2
CASSERQGSNTGELFF
TGTGCCAGCAGCGAGAGACAGGGGTCGAACACCGGGGAGCTGTTTTTT
>TRBD1|.|TRBV4-1|TRBJ2-6
CASSEGQGTGRSGANVLTF
TGCGCCAGCAGTGAAGGCCAAGGGACAGGGAGGTCTGGGGCCAACGTCCTGACTTTC
>.|.|TRBV19|TRBJ2-3
CASSREGKRVKDTQYF
TGTGCCAGTAGTAGAGAGGGAAAGAGGGTCAAAGATACGCAGTATTTT
>.|.|TRBV7-2|TRBJ2-7
CASSRDTYEQYF
TGTGCCAGCAGCCGGGACACCTACGAGCAGTACTTC
>.|.|TRBV18|TRBJ1-5
CASSPGDNSNQPQHF
TGTGCCAGCTCACCTGGAGATAATAGCAATCAGCCCCAGCATTTT
>TRBD2|.|TRBV29-1|TRBJ2-7
CSVVTSGRAKSYEQYF
TGCAGCGTTGTGACTAGCGGGAGGGCCAAAAGCTACGAGCAGTACTTC
>TRBD2|.|TRBV4-3|TRBJ2-1
CASSLSGTSGRTEQFF
TGCGCCAGCAGCCTCTCCGGGACTAGCGGGAGAACTGAGCAGTTCTTC
>TRBD1|few|TRBV19|TRBJ1-5
CASIKREGAEGQPQHF
TGTGCCAGTATCAAAAGAGAGGGGGCGGAAGGGCAGCCCCAGCATTTT
>.|.|TRBV6-1|TRBJ1-4
CASSGGHREWFEKLFF
TGTGCCAGCAGTGGGGGACACAGGGAGTGGTTCGAAAAACTGTTTTTT
>TRBD1|few|TRBV7-8|TRBJ2-5
CASSLGGQGLGETQYF
TGTGCCAGCAGCTTAGGGGGACAGGGGTTAGGTGAGACCCAGTACTTC
>TRBD2|.|TRBV6-1|TRBJ2-7
CASKLEAGGIYEQYF
TGTGCCAGTAAACTGGAAGCGGGAGGAATCTACGAGCAGTACTTC
>.|.|TRBV6-6|TRBJ2-7
CASSPSPYEQYF
TGTGCCAGCAGTCCCTCCCCCTACGAGCAGTACTTC
>.|.|TRBV2|TRBJ2-7
CASSVDFSYSYEQYF
TGTGCCAGCAGCGTGGACTTTTCCTATTCCTACGAGCAGTACTTC
>TRBD1|.|TRBV7-6|TRBJ2-7
CASSPITGGEQYF
TGTGCCAGCAGCCCTATTACAGGGGGCGAGCAGTACTTC
>TRBD2|.|TRBV7-2|TRBJ2-7
CASSLTLADYEQYF
TGTGCCAGCAGCTTAACACTAGCGGATTACGAGCAGTACTTC
>TRBD2|.|TRBV7-7|TRBJ2-5
CASSRLAGGLQGETQYF
TGTGCTAGCAGCCGACTAGCGGGAGGGCTTCAGGGAGAGACCCAGTACTTC
>TRBD1|.|TRBV5-6|TRBJ2-2
CASSWKTGQGAPGELFF
TGTGCCAGCAGCTGGAAAACGGGACAGGGGGCGCCCGGGGAGCTGTTTTTT
>.|.|TRBV19|TRBJ2-3
CASSVPRGGRTDTQYF
TGTGCCAGTAGTGTCCCCCGCGGAGGGCGCACAGATACGCAGTATTTT
>.|.|TRBV2|TRBJ2-1
CARGPGSTQFF
TGTGCCAGAGGCCCCGGGAGCACACAGTTCTTC
>.|.|TRBV7-9|TRBJ1-2
CASSLSGDGYTF
TGTGCCAGCAGCTTATCAGGGGATGGCTACACCTTC
>TRBD2|.|TRBV29-1|TRBJ2-5
CSVGGETQYF
TGCAGCGTGGGGGGGGAGACCCAGTACTTC
>.|.|TRBV18|TRBJ1-3
CASSPYEASSGNTIYF
TGTGCCAGCTCACCTTACGAGGCTTCCTCTGGAAACACCATATATTTT
>.|.|TRBV29-1|TRBJ2-5
CSVESGWGVETQYF
TGCAGCGTTGAGTCCGGTTGGGGGGTGGAGACCCAGTACTTC
>TRBD2|.|TRBV30|TRBJ2-7
CAWGTSGRQYF
TGTGCCTGGGGCACTAGCGGAAGGCAGTACTTC